The 19 T cell receptor beta chains below all came from one sample that was sequenced in a study of T cells in narcolepsy. Profiled with immunoSEQ multiplex PCR; TCRdb holds only in-frame clones, not every one. The sample has almost 25,000 clones, about 60% seen once. The sample was memory (CD45RA-) CD4+ T cells from blood. These receptors came from a human donor in good health.

The chain links TRBV9 to TRBJ1-5; TRBD1 matches 9 bases. Germline lookup yields CDR1 SGDLS and CDR2 YYNGEE. The trim removed 4 bases at V and 0 bases at J, leaving 8 bases unmatched. This CDR3 has 17 residues. As DNA, the CDR3 is TGTGCCAGCAGCCAGGGGACAGGGCTCTATAGCAATCAGCCCCAGCATTTT. As protein: CASSQGTGLYSNQPQHF.

The V call is TRBV6-6, the J call TRBJ2-7, with 8 bases lining up with TRBD1. V was pared by 5 bases and J by 6 bases, with 6 bases of the junction left unmatched. The CDR3 covers 13 residues. From germline, CDR1 is MNHNY and CDR2 SVGAGI (reference sequence). CDR3 nucleotides: TGTGCCAGCAGTACGACAGGGGAACGCGAGCAGTACTTC. Residues: CASSTTGEREQYF.

V and J are TRBV29-1 and TRBJ2-5; D not resolved. The end of the DNA fits TRBJ2-7 better, so the J call may be wrong. Germline V CDR1 and CDR2: SQVTM, ANQGSEA. The CDR3 is made up of 12 amino acids. CDR3 in DNA: TGCAGCGTTACGACACTAACCTACGAGCAGTACTTC. Its translation: CSVTTLTYEQYF.

This rearrangement joins TRBV5-6 to TRBJ2-5, with no clear D. This CDR3 is 14 amino acids long. The V end was cut by 5 bases, the J end by 11 bases, with 22 bases between. CDR1 SGHDT and CDR2 YYEEEE come from the germline V gene. CDR3 sequence: CASSFTSGTGEQYF. The CDR3 nucleotides are TGTGCCAGCAGTTTTACCTCCGGTACCGGAGAGCAGTACTTC.

J is TRBJ1-6 and V is TRBV19; no definite D call. The CDR3 loop spans 13 amino acids. The germline V and J ends were trimmed by 5 bases and 9 bases, with 11 bases remaining between them. CDR1 and CDR2 from the germline V gene are LNHDA and SQIVND (reference sequence). CDR3 amino acids: CASSPGIRSPLHF. The CDR3 nucleotides are TGTGCCAGTAGTCCGGGGATCCGTTCACCCCTCCACTTT.

In DNA form, the CDR3 reads TGTGCCAGCAGTCCGGCTAGTGGCGGGGGGATACCCGAGCAGTACTTC. Amino acid sequence: CASSPASGGGIPEQYF. The rearrangement uses TRBV27 and TRBJ2-5; 8 bases line up with TRBD2. The J call may not be correct, given that the DNA end is closer to TRBJ2-7. CDR1 and CDR2 from the germline V gene are MNHEY and SMNVEV (reference sequence). The CDR3 is made up of 16 amino acids.

In its sample, this clone was seen a few times. J is TRBJ1-5 and V is TRBV7-2; a weak D match, TRBD1 (6 bases). The CDR3 is 13 residues long. Germline V CDR1 and CDR2: SGHTA, FQGNSA. Trimming cost V 8 bases and J 4 bases, with 12 bases left between them. The CDR3 nucleotides read TGTGCCAGCGGCCAAAGGGGGAATCAGCCCCAGCATTTT. Its translation is CASGQRGNQPQHF. The variable domain in full, with the rest retrieved from reference TRBV7-2 and TRBJ1-5, is GAGVSQSPSNKVTEKGKDVELRCDPISGHTALYWYRQSLGQGLEFLIYFQGNSAPDKSGLPSDRFSAERTGGSVSTLTIQRTQQEDSAVYLCASGQRGNQPQHFGDGTRLSIL.

The chain joins TRBV7-2 to TRBJ2-7; 10 bases agree with TRBD2. The CDR3 is 15 residues long. After removal of 5 bases from V and 2 bases from J, the junction contained 6 bases not matched to a gene. Germline values: CDR1 SGHTA, CDR2 FQGNSA. The CDR3 nucleotides read TGTGCCAGCAGCCCCAGCGGGGGGGTCCCCTACGAGCAGTACTTC. This sequence encodes CASSPSGGVPYEQYF.

This clone was counted between two and nine times. This chain links TRBV18 with TRBJ2-5; perhaps D is TRBD1 or TRBD2 (5 bases each). Trimming stripped 4 bases from V and 2 bases from J, with 11 bases between. The CDR3 length is 14 residues. The germline CDR1 and CDR2 sequences are KGHSH and LQKENI. DNA for the CDR3: TGTGCCAGCTCACGTAGGGACGGGCAAGAGACCCAGTACTTC. This encodes CASSRRDGQETQYF.

The rearrangement links TRBV19 to TRBJ2-7; D not resolved. CDR3 length equals 14 residues. V lost 7 bases and J lost 7, with 20 bases in between. Germline CDR1 and CDR2: LNHDA and SQIVND (reference sequence). CDR3 nucleotide sequence: TGTGCCAGTAACATAGGTTGGAATTCCGAAGAGCAGTACTTC. Its protein product is CASNIGWNSEEQYF.

This clone was seen only a few times. The V and J genes are TRBV5-1 and TRBJ2-5; TRBD2 is a possible D gene (5 bases). CDR3 size: 15 residues. V dropped 6 bases and J dropped 2 bases, with 17 bases sitting between them. In germline, CDR1 is SGHRS, CDR2 YFSETQ. CDR3 nucleotide sequence: TGCGCCAGCACAGCAGCGGTTACACCTCAAGAGACCCAGTACTTC. It yields the protein CASTAAVTPQETQYF.

This clone was detected only a few times. The chain combines TRBV5-4 with TRBJ2-2; tentatively, D is TRBD2 (5 bases). The germline V and J ends were trimmed by 4 bases and 5 bases, with 15 bases remaining between them. The CDR3 has 15 residues. Germline values: CDR1 SGHNT, CDR2 YYREEE (reference sequence). The CDR3 loop reads CASSRGGSWTGELFF. CDR3 sequence (DNA): TGTGCCAGCAGCCGTGGTGGGAGTTGGACCGGGGAGCTGTTTTTT.

V usage is TRBV5-6 and J usage is TRBJ1-2; D not certain. V was cut by 4 bases and J by 4 bases, with 11 bases left in between. The length of the CDR3 is 13 residues. The germline V gene has CDR1 SGHDT and CDR2 YYEEEE. The CDR3 loop reads CASSRTASYGYTF. The CDR3 nucleotides read TGTGCCAGCAGCCGGACGGCTAGCTATGGCTACACCTTC.

A few counts support this clone. The rearrangement uses TRBV23-1 and TRBJ1-5; no clear D. TRBV23-1 is classed as an ORF, of uncertain function. CDR3 length equals 11 residues. Between the trimmed V and J ends, which lost 7 bases and 4 bases, there was a span of 5 bases. For the CDR3, the DNA is TGCGCCAGCACGGATAATCAGCCCCAGCATTTT. It yields the protein CASTDNQPQHF.

V and J are TRBV20-1 and TRBJ2-5, with TRBD2 as a possible D gene (6 bases). Trimming shortened V by 4 bases and J by 5 bases, and 8 bases separated the two germline ends. The CDR3 has 11 amino acids. From germline, CDR1 is DFQATT and CDR2 SNEGSKA (reference sequence). This CDR3 is CSATAGETQYF. DNA for the CDR3: TGCAGTGCTACCGCGGGGGAGACCCAGTACTTC.

The chain is built from TRBV29-1 and TRBJ2-5; D is perhaps TRBD1 (5 bases). V lost 6 bases, J lost 5 bases, and 13 bases lay in between. The CDR3 contains 12 residues. Per germline, CDR1 SQVTM and CDR2 ANQGSEA. The DNA of the CDR3 is TGCAGCGTGGATCAGGGTGGGGAGACCCAGTACTTC. This codes for CSVDQGGETQYF.

The chain is built from TRBV29-1 and TRBJ2-1; tentatively, D is TRBD2 (5 bases). The CDR3 has 11 amino acids. Germline loops: CDR1 SQVTM, CDR2 ANQGSEA. CDR3 protein: CRAGIGNEQFF. DNA for the CDR3: TGCAGGGCCGGGATAGGGAATGAGCAGTTCTTC.

This chain links TRBV5-6 with TRBJ1-5; 7 nucleotides agree with TRBD1. Germline values: CDR1 SGHDT, CDR2 YYEEEE. J gave up 6 bases and V 1 base, and 4 bases lay outside the gene matches. CDR3 size: 14 residues. The CDR3 protein is CASSLCRGLQPQHF. CDR3 DNA: TGTGCCAGCAGCTTGTGTAGGGGGCTTCAGCCCCAGCATTTT.

The rearrangement joins TRBV6-6 to TRBJ1-2; the D is unclear. This CDR3 region has 13 residues. Germline lookup yields CDR1 MNHNY and CDR2 SVGAGI (reference sequence). Trimming took 6 bases from V and 0 from J, leaving 8 bases between them. In nucleotides, the CDR3 is TGTGCCAGCAGGTCCACAGCTAACTATGGCTACACCTTC. The encoded protein is CASRSTANYGYTF.